The 23 T cell receptor beta chains reported below all come from one sample, sequenced in a study of OX40 agonist ivuxolimab in advanced cancers. Only in-frame clones appear in the TCRdb table, and some are missing; sequencing was by immunoSEQ multiplex PCR. Among tens of thousands of clones listed, around nine tenths were seen once. The sample here was CD4+ or CD8+ T cells sorted from blood, taken in a trial of the OX40 agonist ivuxolimab. The receptor set was obtained from an adult with an advanced solid tumor such as melanoma, head and neck, liver or kidney cancer.

This chain joins TRBV21-1 and TRBJ1-1; the table's TRBD1 call for D was not verified on the DNA. TRBV21-1 is assigned pseudogene status. The CDR3 loop spans 16 amino acids. The CDR3 coding sequence is TGTGCCAGCAGCAAAGTGGACGGACAGCATGACACTGAAGCTTTCTTT. It codes for CASSKVDGQHDTEAFF.

The chain uses TRBV6-1 and TRBJ2-1; D possibly corresponds to TRBD2 (5 bases). V gave up 4 bases and J gave up 5 bases, with 18 bases separating them. This CDR3 has 16 amino acids. Germline CDR1 MNHNS, CDR2 SASEGT. The CDR3 is CASSGILMDFNNEQFF. The CDR3, as DNA: TGTGCCAGCAGTGGCATTCTCATGGACTTCAACAATGAGCAGTTCTTC.

The CDR3 sequence: CASSLDRSLAGETQYF. Written as DNA, the CDR3 is TGTGCCAGCAGTTTGGACAGGAGCCTTGCGGGAGAGACCCAGTACTTC. V gene TRBV28 combines with J gene TRBJ2-5; 7 bases agree with TRBD1. Unmatched junction bases numbered 11, after V lost 3 bases and J lost 4 bases. The CDR3 has 16 residues. Germline V lookup: CDR1 MDHEN, CDR2 SYDVKM.

The chain has TRBV2 and TRBJ2-7; TRBD1 might be the D (5 bases). Trimming took off 6 bases at V and 1 base at J, with 10 bases between the two ends. This CDR3 has 13 residues. CDR1 SNHLY and CDR2 FYNNEI come from the germline V gene. CDR3 DNA sequence: TGTGCCAGCAGAGGGGATGGGTCCTACGAGCAGTACTTC. Translated: CASRGDGSYEQYF.

This sequence joins TRBV7-9 and TRBJ2-7; D remains unclear. Germline V CDR1 and CDR2: SEHNR, FQNEAQ (reference sequence). The V end lost 2 bases, the J end lost 0 bases, and 11 bases lay between the germline ends. The CDR3 covers 15 residues. The DNA for the CDR3 is TGTGCCAGCAGCTTATCCAGGCAAAGCTCCTACGAGCAGTACTTC. It yields the protein CASSLSRQSSYEQYF.

This clone was seen just once. The rearrangement links TRBV9 to TRBJ2-7, with 9 bases lining up with TRBD1. Germline trimming cut 0 bases from V and 3 bases from J; bases unmatched to any gene: 4. The V gene's germline CDR1 is SGDLS and CDR2 YYNGEE. The CDR3 runs 15 residues. CDR3 coding DNA: TGTGCCAGCAGCGTAGCAGGGACAGGGAACTACGAGCAGTACTTC. Protein product: CASSVAGTGNYEQYF.

The genes are TRBV28 and TRBJ2-1; no clear D. Trimming stripped 7 bases from V and 2 bases from J, with 9 bases between. Germline V gives CDR1 MDHEN, CDR2 SYDVKM. The length of the CDR3 is 13 residues. The CDR3, as DNA: TGTGCCAGCACGAAGCGTACCTACAATGAGCAGTTCTTC. This translates into CASTKRTYNEQFF. The full variable domain, completed using reference TRBV28 and TRBJ2-1, is DVKVTQSSRYLVKRTGEKVFLECVQDMDHENMFWYRQDPGLGLRLIYFSYDVKMKEKGDIPEGYSVSREKKERFSLILESASTNQTSMYLCASTKRTYNEQFFGPGTRLTVL.

The chain is built from TRBV7-8 and TRBJ2-7; 8 nucleotides line up with TRBD2. The germline V gene has CDR1 SGHVS and CDR2 FQNEAQ. The length of the CDR3 is 15 residues. The V segment lost 4 bases and the J segment 0 bases; nucleotides outside the gene matches: 5. In DNA form, the CDR3 reads TGTGCCAGCAGCTCTAGCGGGTACAGCTCCTACGAGCAGTACTTC. Amino acids: CASSSSGYSSYEQYF.

The chain couples TRBV28 to TRBJ2-7, with TRBD1 matching 7 bases. Germline values: CDR1 MDHEN, CDR2 SYDVKM. Losses at the gene ends were 3 bases for V and 2 bases for J; bases not matched to a gene: 4. This CDR3 comprises 14 residues. The CDR3 nucleotides read TGTGCCAGCAGTTTTGAGGGGGCTACCTACGAGCAGTACTTC. Protein sequence: CASSFEGATYEQYF. Together with reference TRBV28 and TRBJ2-7, the CDR3 gives the full variable domain: DVKVTQSSRYLVKRTGEKVFLECVQDMDHENMFWYRQDPGLGLRLIYFSYDVKMKEKGDIPEGYSVSREKKERFSLILESASTNQTSMYLCASSFEGATYEQYFGPGTRLTVT.

V and J are TRBV5-1 and TRBJ1-5; perhaps TRBD1 as D (5 bases). Germline V CDR1 and CDR2: SGHRS, YFSETQ. The CDR3 has 15 residues. V gave up 1 base and J gave up 0 bases, with 8 bases separating them. The CDR3 loop reads CASSLSGHSNQPQHF. The CDR3, as DNA: TGCGCCAGCAGCTTGTCGGGGCATAGCAATCAGCCCCAGCATTTT.

This clone has just one count. The V gene is TRBV19, the J gene TRBJ1-4; 8 positions match TRBD1. The V segment lost 7 bases and the J segment 10 bases; nucleotides outside the gene matches: 11. Germline V CDR1 and CDR2: LNHDA, SQIVND (reference sequence). The CDR3 consists of 14 residues. CDR3 amino acids: CASTPGQGPVKLFF. As DNA, the CDR3 is TGTGCCAGTACCCCCGGACAGGGTCCAGTAAAACTGTTTTTT.

The rearrangement links TRBV7-9 to TRBJ1-5; no reliable D call. Trimming took off 1 base at V and 8 bases at J, with 18 bases between the two ends. From germline, CDR1 is SEHNR and CDR2 FQNEAQ (reference sequence). This CDR3 region has 16 residues. The CDR3 region has the DNA TGTGCCAGCAGCTTAGGGGTATTGCAGGTTGGTGAGCCCCAGCATTTT. As protein: CASSLGVLQVGEPQHF.

J is TRBJ2-7 and V is TRBV9; 8 nucleotides agree with TRBD2. With 5 bases clipped from V and 3 bases from J, the junction kept 16 bases outside the gene matches. CDR3 length: 17 amino acids. Germline lookup yields CDR1 SGDLS and CDR2 YYNGEE. The CDR3 reads CASSLYGYTSGDYEQYF. Written as DNA, the CDR3 is TGTGCCAGCAGTTTATACGGGTATACTAGCGGAGACTACGAGCAGTACTTC.

This clone was counted only a few times. CDR3 protein: CASSLGSPWGGYTF. As DNA, the CDR3 is TGTGCCAGCAGCTTGGGTTCCCCGTGGGGTGGCTACACCTTC. The rearrangement uses TRBV5-5 and TRBJ1-2; D gene unclear. The V end was cut by 0 bases, the J end by 7 bases, with 13 bases between. The CDR3 sequence is 14 residues long. Germline CDR1 is SGHKS and CDR2 is YYEKEE (reference sequence).

The chain is built from TRBV29-1 and TRBJ2-4; no reliable D call. V lost 0 bases to trimming and J lost 9 bases, with 9 bases between them. The CDR3 loop spans 12 amino acids. The germline CDR1 and CDR2 sequences are SQVTM and ANQGSEA. For the CDR3, the DNA is TGCAGCGTTGAAGATGGGTTCGGCATTCAGTACTTC. Its protein product is CSVEDGFGIQYF.

This clone occurred once. Written as DNA, the CDR3 is TGTGCCAGCAGCCCAGGACAGGGGTTCCCCTACGAGCAGTACTTC. Translation gives CASSPGQGFPYEQYF. The J gene is TRBJ2-7, the V gene TRBV28; 9 positions match TRBD1. V gave up 6 bases and J gave up 2 bases; unmatched junction bases: 8. Germline-derived CDR1 and CDR2 are MDHEN and SYDVKM. The CDR3 length is 15 residues. Full variable domain (missing parts from reference TRBV28 and TRBJ2-7): DVKVTQSSRYLVKRTGEKVFLECVQDMDHENMFWYRQDPGLGLRLIYFSYDVKMKEKGDIPEGYSVSREKKERFSLILESASTNQTSMYLCASSPGQGFPYEQYFGPGTRLTVT.

The rearrangement uses TRBV6-5 and TRBJ2-7; 9 bases line up with TRBD2. The V segment lost 9 bases and the J segment 7 bases; nucleotides outside the gene matches: 13. This CDR3 is 14 amino acids long. Germline V gene lookup returns CDR1 MNHEY and CDR2 SVGAGI. CDR3 in amino acids: CASAGTSTFAEQYF. The DNA of the CDR3 is TGTGCCAGTGCCGGGACTAGCACTTTCGCGGAGCAGTACTTC.

V and J are TRBV28 and TRBJ2-3; D unresolved. Germline V CDR1 and CDR2: MDHEN, SYDVKM. The CDR3 length is 15 residues. With 6 bases removed from V and 0 bases from J, the gap between germline ends came to 13 bases. CDR3 residues: CASRPSAVSTDTQYF. For the CDR3, the DNA is TGTGCCAGCAGACCCTCGGCGGTAAGCACAGATACGCAGTATTTT.

The rearrangement uses TRBV28 and TRBJ2-5, with D perhaps TRBD1 (6 bases). The CDR3 length is 16 residues. Germline V gene data show CDR1 as MDHEN and CDR2 as SYDVKM. Trimming removed 3 bases at V and 0 bases at J, with 14 bases between. The CDR3 region is CASSFRQGSYQETQYF. The CDR3, as DNA: TGTGCCAGCAGTTTTAGGCAGGGGTCGTACCAAGAGACCCAGTACTTC. The full variable domain, with the rest looked up from reference TRBV28 and TRBJ2-5, is DVKVTQSSRYLVKRTGEKVFLECVQDMDHENMFWYRQDPGLGLRLIYFSYDVKMKEKGDIPEGYSVSREKKERFSLILESASTNQTSMYLCASSFRQGSYQETQYFGPGTRLLVL.

This clone was picked up one time. The rearrangement uses TRBV6-6 and TRBJ2-7; 7 positions match TRBD1. V was clipped by 9 bases and J by 0 bases; unmatched bases: 8. Germline values: CDR1 MNHNY, CDR2 SVGAGI (reference sequence). This CDR3 is built from 14 residues. CDR3 region: CARNGTVSSYEQYF. In DNA, the CDR3 is TGTGCCAGAAATGGGACAGTTAGCTCCTACGAGCAGTACTTC.

The chain links TRBV6-1 to TRBJ1-2; 7 nucleotides agree with TRBD1. J gave up 7 bases and V 6 bases, and 8 bases lay outside the gene matches. CDR1 is MNHNS, CDR2 SASEGT, per germline. The CDR3 loop spans 13 amino acids. The CDR3 loop reads CASSQGDMGGYTF. The CDR3 DNA reads TGTGCCAGCAGCCAGGGGGATATGGGTGGCTACACCTTC.

CDR3: CASSPLSGFGSYNEQFF. For the CDR3, the DNA is TGTGCCAGCAGCCCTCTCAGCGGATTCGGCTCCTACAATGAGCAGTTCTTC. J is TRBJ2-1 and V is TRBV27, with D perhaps TRBD2 (5 bases). Trimming left V 6 bases short and J 0 bases short, with 18 bases between. This CDR3 is built from 17 residues. Germline loops: CDR1 MNHEY, CDR2 SMNVEV (reference sequence).

The rearrangement uses TRBV6-5 and TRBJ2-2; a weak D match, TRBD2 (7 bases). This CDR3 contains 16 residues. Trimming removed 2 bases from V and 3 bases from J, with 13 bases in between. In germline, CDR1 is MNHEY, CDR2 SVGAGI. The CDR3 nucleotides are TGTGCCAGCAGTTACGGGGGGCTAGCGGACACCGGGGAGCTGTTTTTT. Translating gives CASSYGGLADTGELFF.